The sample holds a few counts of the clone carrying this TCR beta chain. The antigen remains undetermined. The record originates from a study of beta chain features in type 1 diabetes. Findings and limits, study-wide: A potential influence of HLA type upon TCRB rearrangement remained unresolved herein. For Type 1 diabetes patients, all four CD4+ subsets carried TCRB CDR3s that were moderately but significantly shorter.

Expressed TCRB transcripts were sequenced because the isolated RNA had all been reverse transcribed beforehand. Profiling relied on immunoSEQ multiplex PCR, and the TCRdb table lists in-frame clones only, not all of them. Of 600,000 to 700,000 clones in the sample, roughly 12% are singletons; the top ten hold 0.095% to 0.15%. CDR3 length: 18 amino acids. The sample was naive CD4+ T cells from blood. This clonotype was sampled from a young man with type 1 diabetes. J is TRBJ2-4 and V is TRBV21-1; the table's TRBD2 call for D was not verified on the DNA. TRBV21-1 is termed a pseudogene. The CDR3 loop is CASSKAATSGGAVNIQYF. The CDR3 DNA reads TGTGCCAGCAGCAAAGCAGCGACTAGCGGGGGGGCCGTAAACATTCAGTACTTC.